This T cell receptor beta chain was captured by sequencing in a study of breast tumors, draining lymph nodes, adjacent tissues. This clonotype was seen a few times. Its antigen is unknown. General study findings and limits: Tumor TCR diversity was below lymph nodes but above nontumor tissue.

Breast cancer patients provided tissue from their axillary draining lymph nodes. The CDR3 has 13 residues. From germline, CDR1 is DFQATT and CDR2 SNEGSKA (reference sequence). Trimming cost V 6 bases and J 6 bases, with 17 bases left between them. TCRdb re-called the multiplex PCR reads with MiXCR, one entry per CDR3 protein. The profile covers about 140,000 distinct CDR3 sequences, with 32% appearing a single time and 2.3% taken by the ten largest. The chain couples TRBV20-1 to TRBJ1-1; D is unresolved. The sequenced material came from axillary lymph node tissue. The clonotype was recovered from a female donor with breast cancer. Some clones in this sample may be carry-over from other donors' samples. CDR3 sequence reads: CSAKDPGYSEAFF. CDR3 DNA: TGCAGTGCAAAAGACCCGGGGTACTCTGAAGCTTTCTTT.